This entry lists 16 T cell receptor beta chains sequenced from one sample in a study of T cell responses to AZD1222 COVID-19 vaccine. Profiled with immunoSEQ multiplex PCR; TCRdb holds only in-frame clones, not every one. Here the sample spans roughly 100,000 clones, nearly 90% being singletons. The source was peripheral blood, collected on day 0 of AZD1222 vaccination. These receptors all stem from an adult in good health.

CDR3 sequence (DNA): TGTGCCAGCAGCGTGTCTAGCGGGGGGTTTACGAACAATGAGCAGTTCTTC. Amino acid sequence: CASSVSSGGFTNNEQFF. The chain has TRBV9 and TRBJ2-1, with TRBD2 matching over 11 bases. With 2 bases clipped from V and 5 bases from J, the junction kept 9 bases outside the gene matches. This CDR3 is built from 17 residues. Germline V gene lookup returns CDR1 SGDLS and CDR2 YYNGEE.

The CDR3 DNA reads as TGTGCCTGGAGTGTAATTCGCCAGGGACTTCGCGGTACTGAAGCTTTCTTT. It is translated as CAWSVIRQGLRGTEAFF. The rearrangement joins TRBV30 to TRBJ1-1, with D possibly TRBD1 on 5 matching bases. The V gene's germline CDR1 is GTSNPN and CDR2 SVGIG (reference sequence). The V end lost 0 bases, the J end lost 5 bases, and 22 bases lay between the germline ends. The CDR3 totals 17 residues.

This clone was observed a single time. Here the CDR3 DNA reads TGTGCCACCAGTGATCCCGACAGATACCAAGAGACCCAGTACTTC. Translated: CATSDPDRYQETQYF. The V and J genes are TRBV24-1 and TRBJ2-5; possible D gene TRBD1, 5 bases. Trimming took 3 bases from V and 0 from J, leaving 10 bases between them. Germline CDR1 is KGHDR and CDR2 is SFDVKD. The CDR3 is made up of 15 amino acids.

The chain uses TRBV19 and TRBJ2-7; 8 bases line up with TRBD1. V shed 3 bases, J shed 0 bases, and the junction held 4 bases outside the gene matches. Germline V gene lookup returns CDR1 LNHDA and CDR2 SQIVND (reference sequence). The CDR3 runs 15 residues. The CDR3 nucleotides are TGTGCCAGTAGTATGTTTACAGGGGGCTCCTACGAGCAGTACTTC. Amino acid sequence: CASSMFTGGSYEQYF.

The CDR3 DNA reads as TGTGCCAGCAGCCGGGACAGGGGACTCCACTACGAGCAGTACTTC. Residues: CASSRDRGLHYEQYF. The chain couples TRBV7-2 to TRBJ2-7; 10 positions match TRBD1. The CDR3 has 15 amino acids. Germline CDR1 SGHTA, CDR2 FQGNSA. Trimming at V came to 5 bases and at J to 3 bases, leaving 7 bases not matched to a gene.

V is TRBV3-1 (or the pseudogene TRBV3-2) and J is TRBJ1-4; D may be TRBD1 (6 bases). The CDR3 runs to 12 residues. Germline V lookup: CDR1 LGHDT, CDR2 YNNKEL (reference sequence). Trimming took 6 bases from V and 15 from J, leaving 17 bases between them. The CDR3: CASSRDRDTLFF. Written as DNA, the CDR3 is TGTGCCAGCAGTCGAGACCGGGACACTTTGTTTTTT.

The V gene is TRBV28, the J gene TRBJ2-7; D may be TRBD1 or TRBD2 (5 bases each). Germline loops: CDR1 MDHEN, CDR2 SYDVKM. The CDR3 is 13 residues long. The germline V and J ends were trimmed by 7 bases and 2 bases, with 12 bases remaining between them. The CDR3 loop is CASMGDLAYEQYF. In DNA, the CDR3 is TGTGCCAGCATGGGGGACCTGGCCTACGAGCAGTACTTC.

The rearrangement links TRBV6-1 to TRBJ2-3; D is perhaps TRBD2 (6 bases). Germline CDR1 MNHNS, CDR2 SASEGT. V was clipped by 1 base and J by 6 bases, with 14 bases between them. The CDR3 is 15 residues long. The CDR3 sequence is CASSEEGTRTDTQYF. CDR3 DNA sequence: TGTGCCAGCAGTGAAGAGGGGACTCGAACGGATACGCAGTATTTT.

The chain carries TRBV5-1 and TRBJ2-7; D remains ambiguous. Germline CDR1 reads SGHRS; CDR2 reads YFSETQ. The CDR3 totals 12 residues. V dropped 0 bases and J dropped 2 bases, with 3 bases sitting between them. CDR3: CASSLGAYEQYF. In DNA form, the CDR3 reads TGCGCCAGCAGCTTGGGGGCCTACGAGCAGTACTTC. The variable domain in full, completed from reference TRBV5-1 and TRBJ2-7, reads KAGVTQTPRYLIKTRGQQVTLSCSPISGHRSVSWYQQTPGQGLQFLFEYFSETQRNKGNFPGRFSGRQFSNSRSEMNVSTLELGDSALYLCASSLGAYEQYFGPGTRLTVT.

The V call is TRBV19, the J call TRBJ1-2; D might be TRBD1 (5 bases). Germline CDR1 reads LNHDA; CDR2 reads SQIVND (reference sequence). Trimming removed 3 bases at V and 0 bases at J, with 11 bases between. The CDR3 runs 15 residues. The CDR3 spells CASSMGDSPNYGYTF. The DNA of the CDR3 is TGTGCCAGTAGTATGGGAGACAGCCCTAACTATGGCTACACCTTC.

The chain combines TRBV5-1 with TRBJ2-3; no firm D call. Germline-derived CDR1 and CDR2 are SGHRS and YFSETQ. The CDR3 has 15 amino acids. Between the trimmed V and J ends, which lost 0 bases and 1 base, there was a span of 9 bases. CDR3 nucleotide sequence: TGCGCCAGCAGCTTGGAGGCGGTGGGCACAGATACGCAGTATTTT. Protein sequence: CASSLEAVGTDTQYF.

The chain uses TRBV19 and TRBJ2-1; the match to TRBD1 covers 8 bases. The CDR3 has 14 amino acids. Germline CDR1 LNHDA, CDR2 SQIVND (reference sequence). V trimming: 5 bases; J trimming: 8 bases; junction bases outside the gene matches: 8. The chain's CDR3 is CASSSQGAGHEQFF. The CDR3 DNA follows: TGTGCCAGTAGTTCTCAGGGGGCAGGCCATGAGCAGTTCTTC.

V and J are TRBV24-1 and TRBJ2-3; D might be TRBD1 (5 bases). The CDR3 has 15 amino acids. V was clipped by 6 bases and J by 6 bases, with 18 bases between them. The V gene's germline CDR1 is KGHDR and CDR2 SFDVKD. The CDR3 protein is CATSSGQGFSDTQYF. Written as DNA, the CDR3 is TGTGCCACCAGTTCCGGCCAGGGTTTTTCGGATACGCAGTATTTT.

V and J are TRBV12-3 or TRBV12-4 and TRBJ1-1; D not certain. Trimming pared 3 bases from V and 5 bases from J, leaving 10 bases between. The CDR3 runs 13 residues. The DNA for the CDR3 is TGTGCCAGCAGTTTCGGGCGGGAAACTGAAGCTTTCTTT. Its protein product is CASSFGRETEAFF.

The chain couples TRBV7-2 to TRBJ2-3; 13 nucleotides agree with TRBD2. The ends lost 0 bases at V and 0 bases at J; junction bases unmatched: 3. The CDR3 covers 18 residues. CDR1 and CDR2 (germline): SGHTA, FQGNSA. The CDR3: CASSLAGLAGTSTDTQYF. The CDR3 DNA reads as TGTGCCAGCAGCTTAGCGGGACTAGCGGGGACTAGCACAGATACGCAGTATTTT.

This chain uses TRBV7-8 with TRBJ2-2, with TRBD1 as a possible D gene (6 bases). V lost 0 bases, J lost 1 base, and 6 bases lay in between. The germline V gene has CDR1 SGHVS and CDR2 FQNEAQ. This CDR3 spans 15 amino acids. Here the CDR3 reads CASSLAQGNTGELFF. In DNA form, the CDR3 reads TGTGCCAGCAGCTTAGCACAGGGGAACACCGGGGAGCTGTTTTTT.